The T cell receptor (beta chain) described here comes from a study of PD-L1 blockade in urothelial cancer. Overall study: Male sex and bladder-origin urothelial cancer characterized about 90% of the roughly 30 patients. When blood samples were assessed, the median T cell count was around 150,000.

General observations from the study: Blood clones associated with the tumor expanded more at 3 weeks in durable-benefit patients.

A remark on this clone: What it binds is unknown.

Clones were sequenced by immunoSEQ multiplex PCR, and TCRdb holds only the in-frame ones, with some missing. The data hold around 50,000 clones, with approximately 88% observed a single time. This CDR3 has 12 amino acids. Between the trimmed V and J ends, which lost 1 base and 4 bases, there was a span of 2 bases. Per the germline V gene, CDR1 is MDHEN and CDR2 is SYDVKM. Noted time point: pretreatment peripheral blood. Source: PBMCs, taken around atezolizumab (anti-PD-L1) treatment. The chain combines TRBV28 with TRBJ2-1; no clear D. The TCR was taken from a man over 45 with urothelial cancer. The CDR3 DNA follows: TGTGCCAGCAGTTTATCGTACAATGAGCAGTTCTTC. Residues: CASSLSYNEQFF.